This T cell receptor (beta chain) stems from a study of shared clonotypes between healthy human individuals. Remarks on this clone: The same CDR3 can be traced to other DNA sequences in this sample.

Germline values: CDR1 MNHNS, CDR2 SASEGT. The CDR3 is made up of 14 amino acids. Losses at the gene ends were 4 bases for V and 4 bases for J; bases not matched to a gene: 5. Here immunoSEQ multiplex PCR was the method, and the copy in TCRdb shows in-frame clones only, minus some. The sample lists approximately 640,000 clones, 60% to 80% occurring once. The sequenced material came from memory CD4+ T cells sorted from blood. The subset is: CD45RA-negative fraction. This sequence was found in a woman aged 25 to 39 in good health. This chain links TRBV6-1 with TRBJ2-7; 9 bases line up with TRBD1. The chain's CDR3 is CASSGAQGAYEQYF. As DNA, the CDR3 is TGTGCCAGCAGTGGAGCACAGGGGGCTTACGAGCAGTACTTC.